Presented here are 20 T cell receptor beta chains from one specimen sequenced in a study of blood T cell repertoires in COVID-19 (dated by TCRdb to the early 2020s). Library preparation employed the immunoSEQ multiplex PCR assay. TCRdb re-hosts the immuneACCESS table, in-frame sequences only. Its copies lack some clones; in the studies checked, an unresolved V gene accounts for under half of them, and the cause for the rest is not known. The sample contains some 200,000 clones, about four fifths of them found a single time. The ten largest clones add up to less than 15% of the sample. Sequencing was performed on peripheral blood. Receptors originate from a woman over 75 with COVID-19, enrolled during active disease.

The chain links TRBV18 to TRBJ2-7; TRBD2 agrees at 8 bases. The CDR3 sequence is 14 residues long. Germline V gives CDR1 KGHSH, CDR2 LQKENI. J was trimmed by 2 bases and V by 3 bases; bases with no gene match: 3. The CDR3 DNA follows: TGTGCCAGCTCACCCACGGGACTAGCCTACGAGCAGTACTTC. It encodes CASSPTGLAYEQYF. The whole variable domain, remainder taken from reference TRBV18 and TRBJ2-7, is NAGVMQNPRHLVRRRGQEARLRCSPMKGHSHVYWYRQLPEEGLKFMVYLQKENIIDESGMPKERFSAEFPKEGPSILRIQQVVRGDSAAYFCASSPTGLAYEQYFGPGTRLTVT.

The V and J genes are TRBV28 and TRBJ2-7, with D possibly matching TRBD1 (6 bases). The germline V and J ends were trimmed by 4 bases and 4 bases, with 11 bases remaining between them. Germline V gene sequence: CDR1 MDHEN, CDR2 SYDVKM. The CDR3 length is 13 residues. For the CDR3, the DNA is TGTGCCAGCAGTTCCGTCAGGGGTTACGAGCAGTACTTC. It codes for CASSSVRGYEQYF.

V and J are TRBV5-4 and TRBJ2-5; the match to TRBD1 covers 8 bases. Trimming removed 4 bases from V and 3 bases from J; junction bases left unmatched: 5. This CDR3 comprises 14 residues. CDR1 is SGHNT and CDR2 is YYREEE in the germline V gene (reference sequence). The CDR3 is CASSPTGDEETQYF. Here the CDR3 DNA reads TGTGCCAGCAGCCCGACAGGGGACGAAGAGACCCAGTACTTC.

The chain employs TRBV7-2 and TRBJ1-1; weak D call: TRBD1 (6 bases). This CDR3 spans 13 amino acids. Germline V CDR1 and CDR2: SGHTA, FQGNSA. V was cut by 1 base and J by 6 bases, with 9 bases left in between. CDR3 protein: CASSLVRGPEAFF. The CDR3 DNA follows: TGTGCCAGCAGCTTAGTCAGGGGCCCTGAAGCTTTCTTT.

The chain employs TRBV4-3 and TRBJ1-2; TRBD1 is a possible D gene (5 bases). The V gene lost 1 base and the J gene lost 4 bases, with 10 bases spanning the gap. Germline loops: CDR1 LGHNA, CDR2 YSLEER. This CDR3 spans 14 amino acids. CDR3 protein: CASSQGQGAYGYTF. The CDR3 nucleotides read TGCGCCAGCAGCCAAGGGCAGGGTGCCTATGGCTACACCTTC.

This clone has only a few counts. The V and J genes are TRBV5-4 and TRBJ2-3; TRBD2 might be the D (5 bases). V was trimmed by 0 bases and J by 0 bases, leaving 8 bases between them. The CDR3 spans 15 residues. Germline V gene sequence: CDR1 SGHNT, CDR2 YYREEE (reference sequence). In DNA, the CDR3 is TGTGCCAGCAGCTTGGCGTGGACTAGCACAGATACGCAGTATTTT. Translating gives CASSLAWTSTDTQYF.

This chain uses TRBV28 with TRBJ2-7, with 8 bases lining up with TRBD1. The V gene end was trimmed by 8 bases and the J gene end by 2 bases; junction bases not matched to a gene: 8. CDR1 MDHEN and CDR2 SYDVKM come from the germline V gene. This CDR3 contains 14 residues. CDR3 sequence reads: CASYRQGSTYEQYF. The CDR3 bases are TGTGCCAGCTATAGACAGGGGTCAACCTACGAGCAGTACTTC. Full variable domain (remainder filled in from reference TRBV28 and TRBJ2-7): DVKVTQSSRYLVKRTGEKVFLECVQDMDHENMFWYRQDPGLGLRLIYFSYDVKMKEKGDIPEGYSVSREKKERFSLILESASTNQTSMYLCASYRQGSTYEQYFGPGTRLTVT.

This chain uses TRBV2 with TRBJ2-7; 13 bases agree with TRBD2. Germline V gives CDR1 SNHLY, CDR2 FYNNEI. This CDR3 contains 15 residues. V was pared by 6 bases and J by 5 bases, with 7 bases of the junction left unmatched. DNA for the CDR3: TGTGCCAGCAGCCGGACTAGCGGGAGAATCAACGAGCAGTACTTC. Translation gives CASSRTSGRINEQYF.

V usage is TRBV5-4 and J usage is TRBJ2-1, with 8 bases matching TRBD2. Per germline, CDR1 SGHNT and CDR2 YYREEE (reference sequence). This CDR3 contains 14 residues. V shed 2 bases and J 7 bases; nucleotides not matched to a gene: 5. The chain's CDR3 is CASSLSGSANEQFF. The DNA for the CDR3 is TGTGCCAGCAGCTTAAGCGGGAGCGCTAATGAGCAGTTCTTC. The full variable domain, its missing parts supplied by reference TRBV5-4 and TRBJ2-1, is ETGVTQSPTHLIKTRGQQVTLRCSSQSGHNTVSWYQQALGQGPQFIFQYYREEENGRGNFPPRFSGLQFPNYSSELNVNALELDDSALYLCASSLSGSANEQFFGPGTRLTVL.

V usage is TRBV6-2 or TRBV6-3 and J usage is TRBJ2-3, with a weak D call TRBD1 (6 bases). Trimming took off 4 bases at V and 3 bases at J, with 11 bases between the two ends. The length of the CDR3 is 14 residues. Germline-derived CDR1 and CDR2 are MNHEY and SVGEGT. The CDR3 loop reads CASSLDRGTDTQYF. The DNA of the CDR3 is TGTGCCAGCAGTTTGGACAGAGGGACAGATACGCAGTATTTT.

This clone occurred once. V gene TRBV5-4 combines with J gene TRBJ1-2; 7 bases fit TRBD1. The CDR3 length is 12 residues. Unmatched junction bases numbered 4, after V lost 5 bases and J lost 6 bases. Germline V gene data show CDR1 as SGHNT and CDR2 as YYREEE (reference sequence). This chain's CDR3 is CASSYRGDGYTF. As DNA, the CDR3 is TGTGCCAGCAGTTACAGGGGCGATGGCTACACCTTC.

The CDR3 DNA is TGTGCCAGCTCACTAGGGCGGGACACAGATACGCAGTATTTT. Translation: CASSLGRDTDTQYF. This chain connects TRBV18 to TRBJ2-3; D may be TRBD2 (6 bases). This CDR3 region has 14 residues. The germline gives CDR1 KGHSH, CDR2 LQKENI. V lost 4 bases and J 2 bases, leaving 10 bases between the germline ends.

The chain carries TRBV6-5 and TRBJ1-1; TRBD1 is a possible D gene (5 bases). CDR1 is MNHEY and CDR2 is SVGAGI in the germline V gene. The length of the CDR3 is 14 residues. V was shortened by 0 bases and J by 2 bases, with 7 bases between the two germline ends. CDR3 DNA: TGTGCCAGCAGTTACTCAGGGGTCAACACTGAAGCTTTCTTT. This translates into CASSYSGVNTEAFF.

This chain connects TRBV19 to TRBJ1-2; perhaps TRBD1 as D (5 bases). Germline CDR1 reads LNHDA; CDR2 reads SQIVND (reference sequence). The V and J ends lost 1 base and 5 bases respectively, with 11 bases between them. The CDR3 runs to 14 residues. The CDR3 is CASSIGQPAYGYTF. The CDR3 coding sequence is TGTGCCAGTAGTATAGGACAGCCAGCTTATGGCTACACCTTC.

This clone has a single count. The chain couples TRBV19 to TRBJ1-5, with D unclear. From germline, CDR1 is LNHDA and CDR2 SQIVND (reference sequence). The CDR3 consists of 14 residues. Between the trimmed V and J ends, which lost 7 bases and 1 base, there was a span of 11 bases. CDR3 sequence (DNA): TGTGCCAGTAAACGGGGTTTCAGCAATCAGCCCCAGCATTTT. Translated: CASKRGFSNQPQHF.

The V gene is TRBV7-9, the J gene TRBJ1-2; 12 positions agree with TRBD1. Germline values: CDR1 SEHNR, CDR2 FQNEAQ (reference sequence). Germline trimming cut 5 bases from V and 7 bases from J; bases unmatched to any gene: 8. The CDR3 is 15 residues long. The CDR3 reads CASSRGTGGVGGYTF. The CDR3 nucleotides read TGTGCCAGCAGCCGCGGGACAGGGGGCGTCGGTGGCTACACCTTC.

The chain joins TRBV14 to TRBJ2-1, with 10 bases that match TRBD2. From germline, CDR1 is SGHDN and CDR2 FVKESK. This CDR3 is 15 amino acids long. Trimming removed 1 base from V and 9 bases from J; junction bases left unmatched: 6. CDR3 amino acids: CASSQGLAGVGEQFF. The CDR3 DNA is TGTGCCAGCAGCCAAGGGCTAGCGGGAGTTGGTGAGCAGTTCTTC.

The chain links TRBV2 to TRBJ2-3; D possibly corresponds to TRBD2 (6 bases). The CDR3 extends over 12 amino acids. Trimming removed 6 bases from V and 4 bases from J, with 8 bases in between. Germline V gene sequence: CDR1 SNHLY, CDR2 FYNNEI. The CDR3 loop reads CASREGADTQYF. The CDR3 region has the DNA TGTGCCAGCAGGGAGGGTGCAGATACGCAGTATTTT.

The chain has TRBV19 and TRBJ2-4; TRBD2 matches 7 bases. V trimming: 3 bases; J trimming: 6 bases; junction bases outside the gene matches: 2. In germline, CDR1 is LNHDA, CDR2 SQIVND (reference sequence). The length of the CDR3 is 13 residues. The CDR3 DNA reads TGTGCCAGTAGTATTGGGGAGGGAAACATTCAGTACTTC. It codes for CASSIGEGNIQYF.

The chain couples TRBV3-1 (or the pseudogene TRBV3-2) to TRBJ1-2; 7 bases are a match to TRBD1. The CDR3 contains 17 residues. Germline V gene sequence: CDR1 LGHDT, CDR2 YNNKEL (reference sequence). V trimming: 5 bases; J trimming: 3 bases; junction bases outside the gene matches: 15. The CDR3 region is CASSFVLGGQEYYGYTF. The CDR3, as DNA: TGTGCCAGCAGCTTCGTATTGGGTGGACAGGAGTACTATGGCTACACCTTC.